The rows below give T cell receptor beta chains drawn from one sample of a study of blood T cell repertoires in COVID-19. Libraries were prepared by immunoSEQ multiplex PCR; TCRdb keeps only in-frame clonotypes and omits some of them. In the table there are 46,000 or so clones, roughly nine tenths of which are singletons. The sample taken for sequencing was peripheral blood. The receptor source for this set is a man between 65 and 80 years old with active COVID-19. CDR3s include the opening cysteine and the closing phenylalanine or tryptophan. Each record gives: CDR3 length, D gene, J gene, V gene, CDR3 protein, CDR3 DNA. The D gene is left open where the match is weak.

length: 16
D: TRBD1
J: TRBJ1-3
V: TRBV9
CDR3: CASSPGQGASGNTIYF
DNA: TGTGCCAGCAGCCCGGGACAGGGGGCCTCTGGAAACACCATATATTTT

length: 16
D: TRBD1
J: TRBJ2-7
V: TRBV6-6
CDR3: CATLGRHRGIRNEQYF
DNA: TGTGCCACCCTAGGGCGGCACAGGGGGATAAGGAACGAGCAGTACTTC

length: 18
D: TRBD1
J: TRBJ1-6
V: TRBV9
CDR3: CASSRGQVSSSYNSPLHF
DNA: TGTGCCAGCAGTCGAGGACAGGTCTCGAGCTCCTATAATTCACCCCTCCACTTT

length: 15
D: NA
J: TRBJ2-3
V: TRBV5-1
CDR3: CASSPGSPGADTQYF
DNA: TGCGCCAGCAGCCCGGGGAGCCCAGGGGCAGATACGCAGTATTTT

length: 16
D: TRBD1
J: TRBJ1-2
V: TRBV11-2
CDR3: CASSTPGTGINYGYTF
DNA: TGTGCCAGCAGCACCCCCGGGACAGGGATTAACTATGGCTACACCTTC

length: 13
D: NA
J: TRBJ2-7
V: TRBV15
CDR3: CATSNGDSYEQYF
DNA: TGTGCCACCAGCAACGGGGACTCCTACGAGCAGTACTTC

length: 12
D: TRBD1
J: TRBJ2-1
V: TRBV9
CDR3: CASSPTGVEQFF
DNA: TGTGCCAGCAGCCCGACAGGGGTTGAGCAGTTCTTC

length: 19
D: TRBD2
J: TRBJ2-5
V: TRBV10-1
CDR3: CASSEGLAGASGGQETQYF
DNA: TGCGCCAGCAGTGAGGGACTAGCGGGGGCCTCGGGGGGCCAAGAGACCCAGTACTTC

length: 16
D: TRBD2
J: TRBJ2-7
V: TRBV28
CDR3: CVASSLGGRLAHEQYF
DNA: TGTGTCGCCAGCAGTTTGGGGGGGAGACTAGCCCACGAGCAGTACTTC

length: 15
D: TRBD1
J: TRBJ2-7
V: TRBV5-1
CDR3: CASSLSFGQGYEQYF
DNA: TGCGCCAGCAGCTTGTCCTTCGGACAGGGCTACGAGCAGTACTTC

length: 14
D: NA
J: TRBJ1-2
V: TRBV9
CDR3: CASSVEPWEGGYTF
DNA: TGTGCCAGCAGCGTAGAGCCCTGGGAGGGAGGCTACACCTTC

length: 17
D: TRBD2
J: TRBJ2-1
V: TRBV18
CDR3: CASSGLAGVIAYNEQFF
DNA: TGTGCCAGCTCGGGACTAGCGGGAGTGATCGCCTACAATGAGCAGTTCTTC

length: 13
D: NA
J: TRBJ2-7
V: TRBV7-9
CDR3: CASSRDFPYEQYF
DNA: TGTGCCAGCAGCCGGGACTTCCCCTACGAGCAGTACTTC

length: 15
D: NA
J: TRBJ2-7
V: TRBV7-6
CDR3: CASSLEAWQPYEQYF
DNA: TGTGCCAGCAGCTTAGAAGCGTGGCAGCCCTACGAGCAGTACTTC

length: 13
D: NA
J: TRBJ1-5
V: TRBV19
CDR3: CASMGQGGQPQHF
DNA: TGTGCCAGTATGGGCCAGGGTGGTCAGCCCCAGCATTTT

length: 14
D: NA
J: TRBJ2-3
V: TRBV27
CDR3: CASSRTRGWDTQYF
DNA: TGTGCCAGCAGTCGTACTAGGGGGTGGGATACGCAGTATTTT

length: 14
D: NA
J: TRBJ1-6
V: TRBV9
CDR3: CASSPFLEGSPLHF
DNA: TGTGCCAGCAGCCCATTCCTGGAGGGTTCACCCCTCCACTTT

length: 16
D: TRBD1
J: TRBJ2-7
V: TRBV2
CDR3: CASSAGTGGASYEQYF
DNA: TGTGCCAGCAGTGCCGGGACAGGGGGGGCCTCCTACGAGCAGTACTTC

length: 12
D: NA
J: TRBJ1-2
V: TRBV30
CDR3: CAWGRGTYGYTF
DNA: TGTGCCTGGGGGAGGGGGACCTATGGCTACACCTTC